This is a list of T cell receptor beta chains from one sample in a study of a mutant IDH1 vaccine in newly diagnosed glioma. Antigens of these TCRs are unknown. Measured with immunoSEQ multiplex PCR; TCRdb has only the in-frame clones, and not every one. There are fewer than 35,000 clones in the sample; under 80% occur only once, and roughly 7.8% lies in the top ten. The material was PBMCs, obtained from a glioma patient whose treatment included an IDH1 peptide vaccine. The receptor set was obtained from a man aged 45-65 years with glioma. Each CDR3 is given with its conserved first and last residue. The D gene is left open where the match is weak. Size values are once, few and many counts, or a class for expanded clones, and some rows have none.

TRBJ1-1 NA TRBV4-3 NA CASQDQPGTEAFF TGCGCCAGCCAGGACCAACCGGGGACTGAAGCTTTCTTT
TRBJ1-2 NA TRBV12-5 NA CASGLLGYGLF TGTGCTAGTGGTTTGTTAGGATATGGGTTATTC
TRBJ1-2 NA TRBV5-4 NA CASSLSQGLLNYGYTF TGTGCCAGCAGCTTATCGCAGGGTCTACTTAACTATGGCTACACCTTC
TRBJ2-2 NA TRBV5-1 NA CASSHRVNTGELFF TGCGCCAGCAGCCACAGGGTTAACACCGGGGAGCTGTTTTTT
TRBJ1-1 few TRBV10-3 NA CASHGWSAMNTEAFF TGTGCCAGCCATGGGTGGTCAGCCATGAACACTGAAGCTTTCTTT
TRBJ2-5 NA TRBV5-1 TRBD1 CASSFATGGETQYF TGCGCCAGCAGCTTCGCGACAGGGGGGGAGACCCAGTACTTC
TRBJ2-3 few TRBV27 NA CASSLWGSSADTQYF TGTGCCAGCAGTTTATGGGGATCGTCAGCAGATACGCAGTATTTT
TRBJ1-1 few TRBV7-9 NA CASIGGVGTEAFF TGTGCCAGCATAGGGGGGGTGGGCACTGAAGCTTTCTTT
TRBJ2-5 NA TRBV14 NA CASSHPGRVETQYF TGTGCCAGCAGCCATCCAGGGCGGGTGGAGACCCAGTACTTC
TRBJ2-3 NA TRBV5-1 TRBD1 CASSWGQGTDTQYF TGCGCCAGCAGCTGGGGACAGGGCACAGATACGCAGTATTTT
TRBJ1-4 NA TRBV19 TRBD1 CASTTDRGGEKLFF TGTGCCAGTACCACAGACAGGGGAGGAGAAAAACTGTTTTTT
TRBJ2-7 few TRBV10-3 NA CAISARRSDEQYF TGTGCCATCAGTGCCAGGCGGAGTGACGAGCAGTACTTC
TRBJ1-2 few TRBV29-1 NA CSVEEGYGYTF TGCAGCGTTGAGGAGGGATATGGCTACACCTTC
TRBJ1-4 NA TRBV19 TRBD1 CASSGTGNEKLFF TGTGCCAGTAGCGGGACAGGGAATGAAAAACTGTTTTTT
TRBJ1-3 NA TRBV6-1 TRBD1 CASSATGGVGNTIYF TGTGCCAGCAGCGCCACAGGGGGGGTAGGAAACACCATATATTTT
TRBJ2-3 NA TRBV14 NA CASSHGDTQYF TGTGCCAGCAGCCATGGGGATACGCAGTATTTT
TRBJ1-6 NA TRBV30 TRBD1 CAWGTGDSPLHF TGTGCCTGGGGGACAGGGGATTCACCCCTCCACTTT
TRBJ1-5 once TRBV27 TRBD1 CASRRQGSYQPQHF TGTGCCAGCAGACGACAGGGGTCATATCAGCCCCAGCATTTT
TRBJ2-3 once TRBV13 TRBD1 CASSLGAPGTDTDTQYF TGTGCCAGCAGCTTAGGCGCTCCGGGGACAGACACAGATACGCAGTATTTT
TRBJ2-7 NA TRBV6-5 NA CASRGLREGEQYF TGTGCCAGCAGGGGACTTCGTGAGGGCGAGCAGTACTTC
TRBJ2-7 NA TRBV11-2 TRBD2 CASSSGLASYEQYF TGTGCCAGCAGCTCAGGACTAGCATCCTACGAGCAGTACTTC
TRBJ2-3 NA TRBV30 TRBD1 CAWSLGQGPDTQYF TGTGCCTGGAGTTTGGGACAGGGGCCAGATACGCAGTATTTT
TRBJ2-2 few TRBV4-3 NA CASSQARLGGYTGELFF TGCGCCAGCAGCCAAGCCCGCCTCGGGGGTTACACCGGGGAGCTGTTTTTT
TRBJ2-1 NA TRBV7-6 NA CASSLAVEVESQFF TGTGCCAGCAGCTTAGCGGTTGAGGTTGAATCGCAGTTCTTC
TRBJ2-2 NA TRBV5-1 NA CASKGMAEGGTGELFF TGCGCCAGCAAGGGTATGGCAGAAGGGGGCACCGGGGAGCTGTTTTTT
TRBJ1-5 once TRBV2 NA CASGRQNSNQPQHF TGTGCCAGCGGGAGACAAAATAGCAATCAGCCCCAGCATTTT
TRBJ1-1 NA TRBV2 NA CASRGGVFTEAFF TGTGCCAGCAGAGGTGGGGTCTTCACTGAAGCTTTCTTT
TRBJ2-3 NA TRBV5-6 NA CASSRPTVDTQYF TGTGCCAGCAGCAGACCGACAGTAGATACGCAGTATTTT
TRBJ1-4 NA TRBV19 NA CASSGQGIATNEKLFF TGTGCCAGTAGTGGGCAGGGGATTGCAACTAATGAAAAACTGTTTTTT
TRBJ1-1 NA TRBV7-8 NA CASSHTATPGPNTEAFF TGTGCCAGCAGCCACACCGCGACCCCCGGCCCGAACACTGAAGCTTTCTTT
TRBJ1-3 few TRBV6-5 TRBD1 CASSYSGQGAGNTIYF TGTGCCAGCAGTTACTCAGGACAGGGGGCGGGAAACACCATATATTTT
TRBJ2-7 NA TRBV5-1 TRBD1 CASRGAGTGGGYEQYF TGCGCCAGCAGGGGAGCAGGGACAGGGGGCGGGTACGAGCAGTACTTC
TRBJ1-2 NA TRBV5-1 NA CASSSWGGRMENGYTF TGCGCCAGCAGCTCGTGGGGGGGCCGGATGGAAAATGGCTACACCTTC
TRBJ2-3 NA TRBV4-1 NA CASSQVSGVRGQQYF TGCGCCAGCAGCCAAGTCTCAGGAGTGCGGGGACAGCAGTATTTT
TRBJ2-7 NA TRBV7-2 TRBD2 CASSLTAGVPLTGQYF TGTGCCAGCAGCTTAACGGCGGGAGTGCCCCTAACGGGGCAGTACTTC
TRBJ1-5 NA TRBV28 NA CASNAGSNQPQHF TGTGCCAGCAATGCGGGGAGCAATCAGCCCCAGCATTTT
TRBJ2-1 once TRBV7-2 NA CASSLQGEIYNEQFF TGTGCCAGCAGCTTACAGGGTGAAATTTACAATGAGCAGTTCTTC
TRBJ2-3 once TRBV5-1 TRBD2 CASSSSGSTDTQYF TGCGCCAGCAGCTCTAGCGGGAGCACAGATACGCAGTATTTT
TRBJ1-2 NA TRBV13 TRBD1 CASSGHRGYTF TGTGCCAGCAGCGGCCACAGGGGTTACACCTTC
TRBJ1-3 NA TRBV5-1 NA CASGTGGSGNTIYF TGCGCCAGCGGGACGGGGGGCTCTGGAAACACCATATATTTT
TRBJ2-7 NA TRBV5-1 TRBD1 CASSLTAGGFREQYF TGCGCCAGCAGCTTGACGGCAGGGGGCTTTAGGGAGCAGTACTTC
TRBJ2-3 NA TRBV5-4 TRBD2 CASSSVAGGTSTDTQYF TGTGCCAGCAGCTCCGTAGCGGGAGGGACTAGCACAGATACGCAGTATTTT
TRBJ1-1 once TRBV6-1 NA CASSLNWGNTEAFF TGTGCCAGCAGTCTAAACTGGGGGAACACTGAAGCTTTCTTT
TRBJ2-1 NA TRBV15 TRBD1 CATSREGTAYNEQFF TGTGCCACCAGCAGAGAGGGGACAGCTTACAATGAGCAGTTCTTC
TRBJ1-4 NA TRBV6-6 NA CASSSGGATNEKLFF TGTGCCAGCAGCTCCGGGGGTGCAACTAATGAAAAACTGTTTTTT
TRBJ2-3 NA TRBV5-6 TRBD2 CASSFLGLAGHTDTQYF TGTGCCAGCAGCTTCCTAGGACTAGCGGGCCACACAGATACGCAGTATTTT
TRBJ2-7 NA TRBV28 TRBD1 CASNAKQGARYEQYF TGTGCCAGCAATGCGAAGCAGGGGGCCAGATACGAGCAGTACTTC
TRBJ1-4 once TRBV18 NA CASSPPGTENEKLFF TGTGCCAGCTCACCCCCGGGAACCGAGAATGAAAAACTGTTTTTT
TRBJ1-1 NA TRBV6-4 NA CATGNLTPAFF TGTGCCACCGGGAACCTCACCCCAGCTTTCTTT
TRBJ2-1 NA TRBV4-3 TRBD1 CASSQGYRGVYNEQFF TGCGCCAGCAGCCAAGGGTACAGGGGTGTATACAATGAGCAGTTCTTC
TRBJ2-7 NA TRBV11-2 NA CASSPTDYEQYF TGTGCCAGCAGCCCCACGGACTACGAGCAGTACTTC
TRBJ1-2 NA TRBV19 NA CASSDGRGGNYGYTF TGTGCCAGTAGTGATGGAAGGGGGGGCAACTATGGCTACACCTTC
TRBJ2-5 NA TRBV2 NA CASSGGPQETQYF TGTGCCAGCAGTGGGGGGCCCCAAGAGACCCAGTACTTC